Here is one T cell receptor beta chain with its context. Its specificity is not known. Germline lookup yields CDR1 SGHAT and CDR2 FQNNGV. The CDR3 has 13 residues. V was clipped by 4 bases and J by 0 bases, with 3 bases between them. This entry is derived from a study of T cell responses to AZD1222 COVID-19 vaccine. Study-wide findings and caveats: Nearly half of unique spike-specific TCRs reportedly avoided B.1.351 and B.1.1.7 mutated regions.

Clones were sequenced by immunoSEQ multiplex PCR, and TCRdb holds only the in-frame ones, with some missing. The sample lists approximately 200,000 clones; about 93% were seen once. The sequences come from peripheral blood, collected 28 days after the second AZD1222 dose. The chain links TRBV11-2 to TRBJ1-4; D not certain. This receptor was identified in an adult who received the AZD1222 COVID-19 vaccine. CDR3 sequence: CASSYATNEKLFF. In nucleotides, the CDR3 is TGTGCCAGCAGCTACGCAACTAATGAAAAACTGTTTTTT.